Shown below are 15 T cell receptor beta chains from a single sample sequenced in a study of blood T cells in healthy people across ages. The authors ran a second PCR of 7 to 11 cycles using a sample-barcoded 5' primer and a J-beta primer mix. Each CDR3 protein gets one entry after TCRdb re-called the 5' RACE reads with MiXCR. The repertoire has around 620,000 distinct CDR3 sequences, roughly a quarter of them found once; the top ten carry less than 20%. Sequencing was performed on blood. The source of these receptors is an older woman in good health.

This clonotype was detected only a few times. The V gene is TRBV4-2, the J gene TRBJ2-1, with D perhaps TRBD2 (7 bases). TRBJ2-5 matches the DNA end more closely, so the J call is doubtful. The CDR3 sequence is 15 residues long. CDR1 and CDR2 (germline): LGHNA, YNFKEQ. DNA for the CDR3: TGTGCCAGCAGCCAAGGGGGGGGCCTACTGGAGACCCAGTACTTC. Its protein is CASSQGGGLLETQYF.

This chain connects TRBV9 to TRBJ1-2, with D tentatively TRBD1 (6 bases). Germline assignment: CDR1 SGDLS and CDR2 YYNGEE. The V and J ends lost 4 bases and 8 bases respectively, with 12 bases between them. The CDR3 spans 12 residues. CDR3: CASSIPQGGYTF. The CDR3 nucleotides read TGTGCCAGCAGCATACCACAGGGCGGCTACACCTTC.

The chain employs TRBV5-1 and TRBJ2-1, with a possible D match to TRBD1 (6 bases). Trimming removed 0 bases at V and 3 bases at J, with 13 bases between. This CDR3 is built from 16 residues. The germline gives CDR1 SGHRS, CDR2 YFSETQ. Here the CDR3 DNA reads TGCGCCAGCAGCTTGGGGTGGGGGACAAACTACAATGAGCAGTTCTTC. Translation: CASSLGWGTNYNEQFF.

The V call is TRBV25-1, the J call TRBJ2-7; no firm D call. Trimming removed 7 bases from V and 9 bases from J, with 16 bases in between. CDR3 length: 12 amino acids. Germline V gene data show CDR1 as MGHDK and CDR2 as SYGVNS. The CDR3 here is CASTVNGRRQYF. The CDR3 DNA is TGTGCCAGCACGGTGAATGGTCGGAGGCAGTACTTC.

This chain uses TRBV7-2 with TRBJ2-5; no reliable D call. The CDR3 contains 13 residues. Germline-derived CDR1 and CDR2 are SGHTA and FQGNSA. Trimming shortened V by 5 bases and J by 5 bases, and 12 bases separated the two germline ends. The CDR3 DNA reads TGTGCCAGCAGCCCCAGTAGTGCGGAGACCCAGTACTTC. Encoded protein: CASSPSSAETQYF.

This rearrangement joins TRBV12-5 to TRBJ1-2; D not resolved. Germline V gene sequence: CDR1 LGHNT, CDR2 FRNRAP. This CDR3 spans 14 amino acids. The germline V and J ends were trimmed by 0 bases and 8 bases, with 13 bases remaining between them. The CDR3 spells CASGLVPEHGGYTF. CDR3 coding DNA: TGTGCTAGTGGTTTGGTACCGGAACACGGGGGCTACACCTTC.

V gene TRBV10-3 combines with J gene TRBJ2-7; 15 nucleotides line up with TRBD2. The better agreement between TRBJ2-1 and the DNA end casts doubt on the J call. The CDR3 runs to 16 residues. From germline, CDR1 is ENHRY and CDR2 SYGVKD. The CDR3 protein is CAISEGLAGGLIEQFF. The CDR3 bases are TGTGCCATCAGTGAGGGACTAGCGGGGGGGCTAATTGAGCAGTTCTTC.

This clonotype has just a few counts. The chain joins TRBV4-2 to TRBJ1-2; D is possibly TRBD1 (5 bases). The germline V and J ends were trimmed by 2 bases and 2 bases, with 9 bases remaining between them. The CDR3 runs to 14 residues. The germline V gene has CDR1 LGHNA and CDR2 YNFKEQ. CDR3 nucleotide sequence: TGTGCCAGCAGCCAACCGGGGCCAAACTATGGCTACACCTTC. Protein: CASSQPGPNYGYTF.

The J gene is TRBJ1-1, the V gene TRBV4-3, with D perhaps TRBD1 (5 bases). This CDR3 has 14 residues. Germline CDR1 reads LGHNA; CDR2 reads YSLEER. V lost 3 bases to trimming and J lost 5 bases, with 13 bases between them. CDR3 amino acids: CASSQLNGGTEAFF. DNA of the CDR3: TGCGCCAGCAGCCAGCTCAATGGGGGAACTGAAGCTTTCTTT.

This clonotype was observed a few times. The rearrangement uses TRBV6-2 or TRBV6-3 and TRBJ1-2; D call uncertain. Trimming took off 2 bases at V and 4 bases at J, with 11 bases between the two ends. Looked up from germline, CDR1 is MNHEY and CDR2 is SVGEGT. This CDR3 has 14 amino acids. The CDR3, as DNA: TGTGCCAGCAGTTACGCCGGGTTTGGCTATGGCTACACCTTC. Protein sequence: CASSYAGFGYGYTF.

This clonotype showed up just a few times. The chain has TRBV5-5 and TRBJ1-2, with TRBD1 matching 7 bases. Trimming cost V 0 bases and J 4 bases; bases outside gene matches: 3. Germline lookup yields CDR1 SGHKS and CDR2 YYEKEE (reference sequence). This CDR3 contains 14 residues. The CDR3 sequence: CASSLEGAGYGYTF. The CDR3 DNA reads TGTGCCAGCAGCTTGGAGGGGGCTGGCTATGGCTACACCTTC.

A few counts support this clonotype. This chain's CDR3 is CASSDPGNYEQYF. CDR3 bases: TGTGCCAGCAGTGACCCAGGGAACTACGAGCAGTACTTC. This chain connects TRBV2 to TRBJ2-7, with D perhaps TRBD1 (5 bases). This CDR3 is 13 amino acids long. CDR1 SNHLY and CDR2 FYNNEI come from the germline V gene. Trimming removed 3 bases at V and 3 bases at J, with 9 bases between.

This clonotype was detected only a few times. The chain combines TRBV7-2 with TRBJ2-5; possible D gene TRBD1, 5 bases. The germline V gene has CDR1 SGHTA and CDR2 FQGNSA. The CDR3 is 13 amino acids. V lost 5 bases and J lost 5, with 12 bases in between. Written as DNA, the CDR3 is TGTGCCAGCAGCGGCTCCCCAGGGGAGACCCAGTACTTC. Its protein is CASSGSPGETQYF.

V gene TRBV20-1 combines with J gene TRBJ1-4; D gene unclear. Germline V CDR1 and CDR2: DFQATT, SNEGSKA (reference sequence). The CDR3 totals 13 residues. Between the trimmed V and J ends, which lost 7 bases and 3 bases, there was a span of 12 bases. CDR3 sequence: CSVPGPSNEKLFF. In DNA, the CDR3 is TGCAGTGTTCCGGGCCCTTCTAATGAAAAACTGTTTTTT.

Many counts were recorded for this clonotype. J is TRBJ2-3 and V is TRBV5-1, with 10 bases fitting TRBD2. Trimming removed 0 bases from V and 4 bases from J; junction bases left unmatched: 2. CDR1 and CDR2 (germline): SGHRS, YFSETQ. The CDR3 sequence is 15 residues long. For the CDR3, the DNA is TGCGCCAGCAGCTTGGCTAGCGGGGGATCAGATACGCAGTATTTT. Residues: CASSLASGGSDTQYF.